This TCR beta chain stems from a study of blood T cells in healthy people across ages. Study-wide results and limits: Whereas aged donors had fewer naive CD4+ cells, long-lived donors had more of them and higher diversity. Unknown CMV status may confound age-related changes in expanded clones.

Concerning this clonotype: Its antigen is unknown. Relative to the germline gene, one junction end is altered; a read error may explain this.

Using a J-beta primer mix together with a sample-barcoded 5' primer, a second PCR was run for roughly 6 to 12 cycles. With 12 random nucleotides, a template-switch adaptor tagged each individual cDNA molecule. TCRdb processed the 5' RACE reads anew with MiXCR; each CDR3 protein has one entry. The sample gives fewer than 2,000,000 distinct CDR3 sequences, about 32% of which show up once; roughly 12% is in the top ten. The CDR3 loop spans 14 amino acids. Sequenced: blood. The sequence was collected from a woman between 25 and 40 years old in good health. This chain joins TRBV12-3 or TRBV12-4 and TRBJ2-3, with 8 bases lining up with TRBD1. CDR3 residues: CASSLDRGADAQYF. CDR3 nucleotides: TGTGCCAGCAGTCTCGACAGGGGAGCAGATGCGCAGTATTTT.